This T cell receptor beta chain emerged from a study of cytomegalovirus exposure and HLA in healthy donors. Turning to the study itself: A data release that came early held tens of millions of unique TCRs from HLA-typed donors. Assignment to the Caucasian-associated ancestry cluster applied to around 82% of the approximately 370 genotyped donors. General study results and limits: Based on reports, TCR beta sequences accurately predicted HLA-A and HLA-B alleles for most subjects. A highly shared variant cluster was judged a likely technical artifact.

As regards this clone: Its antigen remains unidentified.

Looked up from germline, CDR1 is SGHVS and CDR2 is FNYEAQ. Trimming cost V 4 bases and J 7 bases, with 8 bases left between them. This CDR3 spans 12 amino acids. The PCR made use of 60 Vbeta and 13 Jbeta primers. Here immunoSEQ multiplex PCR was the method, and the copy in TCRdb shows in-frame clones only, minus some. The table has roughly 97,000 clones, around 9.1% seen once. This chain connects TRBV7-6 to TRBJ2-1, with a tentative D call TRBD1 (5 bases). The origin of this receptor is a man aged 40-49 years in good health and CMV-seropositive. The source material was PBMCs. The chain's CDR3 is CASSWKGNEQFF. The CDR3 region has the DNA TGTGCCAGCAGCTGGAAGGGGAATGAGCAGTTCTTC.